This T cell receptor beta chain was identified during a study of blood T cell repertoires in COVID-19. The wider study: Specimens from acute and convalescent COVID-19 originated in the United States, Italy and Spain. PBMCs, B-cell-depleted T cells, or T cells were the source of the cDNA or gDNA that made up the material.

Per the study methods: Estimation of nucleated cell counts relied on the amplification of reference gene primers. The table came from immunoSEQ multiplex PCR; TCRdb's copy has only in-frame clones and leaves some out. That table supplies the V and J calls and clone size; D and trimming were determined from the DNA. This table holds approximately 300,000 clones, around 86% found once. Germline V lookup: CDR1 MNHEY, CDR2 SVGEGT. V was pared by 4 bases and J by 2 bases, with 8 bases between. CDR3 length equals 14 residues. The sequenced sample consisted of peripheral blood. The sequence derives from a middle-aged man with active or convalescent COVID-19. The rearrangement joins TRBV6-2 or TRBV6-3 to TRBJ1-4, with D maybe TRBD1 (5 bases). In nucleotides, the CDR3 is TGTGCCAGCAGTTGGCGGGGGACTAATGAAAAACTGTTTTTT. Its protein product is CASSWRGTNEKLFF.